The 3 T cell receptor beta chains below come from one sample, sequenced in a study of blood T cell repertoires in COVID-19. Using immunoSEQ multiplex PCR, the repertoire was profiled, and TCRdb retains in-frame clones only, with some absent. The repertoire holds 29,000 or so clones, with 80% to 90% as singletons. Sequencing was carried out using peripheral blood. All receptors come from a man aged 60-69 years with acute or convalescent COVID-19.

The chain joins TRBV29-1 to TRBJ1-5; no reliable D call. The V end was cut by 4 bases, the J end by 2 bases, with 6 bases between. This CDR3 is built from 12 residues. CDR1 is SQVTM and CDR2 is ANQGSEA in the germline V gene. CDR3: CSVGAGNQPQHF. Written as DNA, the CDR3 is TGCAGCGTTGGGGCAGGCAATCAGCCCCAGCATTTT.

The CDR3 sequence is CASRQPAGAYNEQFF. In DNA form, the CDR3 reads TGTGCCAGCAGGCAGCCAGCGGGGGCCTACAATGAGCAGTTCTTC. V usage is TRBV6-5 and J usage is TRBJ2-1; TRBD2 aligns across 8 bases. The CDR3 has 15 amino acids. Unmatched junction bases numbered 6, after V lost 6 bases and J lost 2 bases. Germline values: CDR1 MNHEY, CDR2 SVGAGI.

The chain recombines TRBV7-9 with TRBJ1-1, with D possibly matching TRBD1 (5 bases). The CDR3 consists of 15 residues. Germline CDR1 reads SEHNR; CDR2 reads FQNEAQ (reference sequence). V was shortened by 5 bases and J by 5 bases, with 18 bases between the two germline ends. CDR3 in DNA: TGTGCCAGCAGCAGACGCGGTGAGGAGGGGACTGAAGCTTTCTTT. This translates into CASSRRGEEGTEAFF.